This T cell receptor (beta chain) was found in a study of blood T cell repertoires in COVID-19. In the study overall: Samples representing acute and convalescent COVID-19 were sourced from the United States, Italy and Spain. Sources were T cells, B-cell-depleted T cells, or PBMCs; the material itself was cDNA or gDNA.

Germline assignment: CDR1 MNHNS and CDR2 SASEGT. The V and J ends lost 1 base and 7 bases respectively, with 13 bases between them. This CDR3 region has 14 residues. In the authors' workflow: Estimation of nucleated cell counts was performed using reference gene primer amplification. Sequenced by immunoSEQ multiplex PCR; TCRdb stores in-frame clones only, minus some. V, J and clone size were drawn from that table, and D and trimming were deduced from the DNA. The sample gives tens of thousands of clones, roughly 80% of which show up once; under 6% is in the top ten. The receptor was derived from an older man with acute or convalescent COVID-19. Sequencing was carried out using peripheral blood. This chain uses TRBV6-1 with TRBJ1-2; D is perhaps TRBD1 (6 bases). CDR3 nucleotide sequence: TGTGCCAGCAGTGAAGGTCGGCACAGGGCTGGCTACACCTTC. Protein: CASSEGRHRAGYTF.